These 5 T cell receptor beta chains came from one sample sequenced in a study of cytomegalovirus exposure and HLA in healthy donors. In the PCR, 60 Vbeta and 13 Jbeta primers were used. Method: immunoSEQ multiplex PCR; TCRdb's copy keeps in-frame clones and lacks some. In the table there are 90,000 to 150,000 clones, more than 65% of which are singletons. The sequenced sample was PBMCs. The receptors come from a man aged 40-50 years in good health and CMV-seropositive.

The chain couples TRBV13 to TRBJ1-4, with TRBD1 identical over 11 bases. Germline lookup yields CDR1 PRHDT and CDR2 FYEKMQ (reference sequence). The CDR3 is 15 amino acids. V lost 5 bases, J lost 6 bases, and 5 bases stayed unmatched. Here the CDR3 reads CASSHRGQGDEKLFF. CDR3 sequence (DNA): TGTGCCAGCAGCCACCGGGGACAGGGGGATGAAAAACTGTTTTTT.

J is TRBJ2-7 and V is TRBV7-8; TRBD2 agrees at 12 bases. Trimming at V came to 7 bases and at J to 3 bases, leaving 10 bases not matched to a gene. The germline V gene has CDR1 SGHVS and CDR2 FQNEAQ. This CDR3 spans 16 amino acids. CDR3 DNA sequence: TGTGCCAGCACCCCTTCACTAGCGGGGGGATTCTACGAGCAGTACTTC. Its protein product is CASTPSLAGGFYEQYF.

This chain connects TRBV27 to TRBJ1-2, with 9 bases identical to TRBD1. Germline lookup yields CDR1 MNHEY and CDR2 SMNVEV (reference sequence). The CDR3 extends over 15 amino acids. V lost 5 bases and J lost 4; bases outside the gene matches: 8. The CDR3 reads CASSPRDRAPYGYTF. In DNA, the CDR3 is TGTGCCAGCAGTCCTCGGGACAGGGCCCCCTATGGCTACACCTTC.

The chain employs TRBV4-2 and TRBJ2-7; 10 bases align to TRBD1. The CDR3 spans 14 residues. Trimming removed 2 bases from V and 5 bases from J; junction bases left unmatched: 3. The germline V gene has CDR1 LGHNA and CDR2 YNFKEQ. The CDR3, as DNA: TGTGCCAGCAGCCAATGGACAGGGGGTGACGAGCAGTACTTC. This translates into CASSQWTGGDEQYF.

The CDR3 coding sequence is TGTGCCAGCAGCGTTAAAGTTGCGGCGTCCTACAATGAGCAGTTCTTC. It specifies CASSVKVAASYNEQFF. V is TRBV9 and J is TRBJ2-1, with D hard to call. Deletions cut 2 bases from V and 1 base from J, with 13 bases between. The CDR3 contains 16 residues. Germline assignment: CDR1 SGDLS and CDR2 YYNGEE.